This entry concerns a single T cell receptor beta chain. The data stem from a study of technical replicates of blood from several donors. Assay: immunoSEQ multiplex PCR; the TCRdb copy retains only in-frame clones and omits some. Of 65,000 to 70,000 clones listed, over 70% are singletons. Germline V lookup: CDR1 LNHDA, CDR2 SQIVND (reference sequence). The CDR3 has 15 amino acids. V was trimmed by 7 bases and J by 4 bases, leaving 17 bases between them. The source is a human donor in good health. Some clones in this sample may be carry-over from other donors' samples. Sequenced sample: PBMCs. V gene TRBV19 combines with J gene TRBJ1-5; D may be TRBD1 (6 bases). The CDR3 region is CASTHGGAQNQPQHF. Written as DNA, the CDR3 is TGTGCCAGTACCCACGGGGGGGCACAAAATCAGCCCCAGCATTTT. The entire variable domain, with the rest obtained from reference TRBV19 and TRBJ1-5, is as follows: DGGITQSPKYLFRKEGQNVTLSCEQNLNHDAMYWYRQDPGQGLRLIYYSQIVNDFQKGDIAEGYSVSREKKESFPLTVTSAQKNPTAFYLCASTHGGAQNQPQHFGDGTRLSIL.